This T cell receptor beta chain was sequenced during a study of a mutant IDH1 vaccine in newly diagnosed glioma. There are 16 residues in the CDR3. Germline V gene sequence: CDR1 SEHNR, CDR2 FQNEAQ (reference sequence). The repertoire was sequenced with immunoSEQ multiplex PCR; TCRdb's copy has only in-frame clones and lacks some. The data show under 50,000 clones, more than 75% seen once. The time point here: week 35, safety follow-up. Vaccinated patients received 300 ug of mutant IDH1 20-mer peptide per dose, with topical imiquimod. Notes on this clone: Its specificity is unknown. Relative to the germline gene, one junction end is altered; a read error may explain this.

Sample: PBMCs, taken from a glioma patient whose treatment included an IDH1 peptide vaccine. The clonotype originates from a woman aged 40-49 years with glioma. V usage is TRBV7-9 and J usage is TRBJ1-2, with 9 bases that match TRBD1. The DNA of the CDR3 is TGTGCCAGCAGCAAAACCGACAGGGGGAGACTCTATGGCTACGCCTTC. Encoded protein: CASSKTDRGRLYGYAF.